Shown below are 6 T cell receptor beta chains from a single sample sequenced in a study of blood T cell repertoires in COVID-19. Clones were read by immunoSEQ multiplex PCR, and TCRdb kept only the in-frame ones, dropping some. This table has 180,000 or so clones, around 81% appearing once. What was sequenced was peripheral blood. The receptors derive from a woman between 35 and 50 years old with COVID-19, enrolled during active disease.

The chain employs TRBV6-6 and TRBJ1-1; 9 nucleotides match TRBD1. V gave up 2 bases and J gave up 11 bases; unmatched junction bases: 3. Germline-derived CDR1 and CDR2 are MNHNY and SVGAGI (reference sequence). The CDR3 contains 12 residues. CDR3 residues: CASSYDRGYAFF. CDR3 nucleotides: TGTGCCAGCAGTTACGACAGGGGGTACGCTTTCTTT.

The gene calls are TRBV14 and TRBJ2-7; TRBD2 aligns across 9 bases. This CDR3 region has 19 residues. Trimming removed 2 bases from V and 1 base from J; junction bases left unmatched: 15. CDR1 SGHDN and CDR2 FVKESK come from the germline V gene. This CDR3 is CASSQRSRAGGILSYEQYF. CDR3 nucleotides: TGTGCCAGCAGCCAAAGGTCGAGAGCGGGAGGAATCTTATCCTACGAGCAGTACTTC.

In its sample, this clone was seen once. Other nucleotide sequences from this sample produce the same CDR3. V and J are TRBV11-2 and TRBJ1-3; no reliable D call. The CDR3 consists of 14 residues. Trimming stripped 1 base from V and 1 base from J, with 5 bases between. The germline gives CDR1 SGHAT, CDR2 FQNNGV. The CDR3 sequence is CASSLGSSGNTIYF. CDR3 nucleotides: TGTGCCAGCAGCTTAGGCAGTTCTGGAAACACCATATATTTT.

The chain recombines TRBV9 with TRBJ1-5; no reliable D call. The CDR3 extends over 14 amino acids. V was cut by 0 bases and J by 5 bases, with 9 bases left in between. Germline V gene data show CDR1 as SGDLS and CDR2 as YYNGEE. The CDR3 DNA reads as TGTGCCAGCAGCGTAGGAGACACTTATCAGCCCCAGCATTTT. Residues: CASSVGDTYQPQHF.

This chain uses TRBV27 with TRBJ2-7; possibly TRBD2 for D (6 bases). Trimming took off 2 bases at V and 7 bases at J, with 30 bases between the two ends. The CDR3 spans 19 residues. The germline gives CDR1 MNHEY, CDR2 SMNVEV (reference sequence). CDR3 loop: CASSLNPPREGGRRLEQYF. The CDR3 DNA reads TGTGCCAGCAGTTTAAACCCCCCCCGCGAGGGAGGTAGGCGGTTGGAGCAGTACTTC.

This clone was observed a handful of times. CDR3 loop: CASSLHPGVLEQFF. DNA for the CDR3: TGTGCCAGCAGCCTCCACCCGGGGGTACTGGAGCAGTTCTTC. The rearrangement joins TRBV11-2 to TRBJ2-1; weak D call: TRBD2 (6 bases). Looked up from germline, CDR1 is SGHAT and CDR2 is FQNNGV. This CDR3 region has 14 residues. Trimming pared 5 bases from V and 10 bases from J, leaving 18 bases between.